The next 25 T cell receptor beta chains were all read from a single sample in a study of T cell responses to AZD1222 COVID-19 vaccine. TCRdb keeps only in-frame clones here, not all; method: immunoSEQ multiplex PCR. The sample carries 130,000 to 150,000 clones, around 93% recorded once. Sequenced here: peripheral blood, sampled on day 0 of AZD1222 vaccination. All receptors derive from an adult in good health.

The CDR3 DNA follows: TGTGCCAGCAGTTACACCGGGACAGGGACTTATGGCTACACCTTC. Its translation is CASSYTGTGTYGYTF. The V call is TRBV6-6, the J call TRBJ1-2; 9 nucleotides match TRBD1. The germline CDR1 and CDR2 sequences are MNHNY and SVGAGI (reference sequence). Trimming at V came to 2 bases and at J to 5 bases, leaving 6 bases not matched to a gene. This CDR3 has 15 residues.

The chain carries TRBV5-6 and TRBJ2-7, with TRBD1 matching over 10 bases. Germline V gene data show CDR1 as SGHDT and CDR2 as YYEEEE. This CDR3 has 15 residues. The junction had 8 bases not matched to a gene; V was cut back by 4 bases and J by 4 bases. The CDR3 loop is CASSLGQGKGYEQYF. In DNA, the CDR3 is TGTGCCAGCAGCCTGGGACAGGGGAAAGGGTACGAGCAGTACTTC.

The chain has TRBV2 and TRBJ2-1; TRBD2 matches 9 bases. CDR1 SNHLY and CDR2 FYNNEI come from the germline V gene. The V segment lost 6 bases and the J segment 6 bases; nucleotides outside the gene matches: 9. The CDR3 runs 15 residues. This CDR3 reads CASRRLAEGPNEQFF. As DNA, the CDR3 is TGTGCCAGCAGGAGACTAGCGGAGGGACCCAATGAGCAGTTCTTC.

The rearrangement uses TRBV5-1 and TRBJ1-5; TRBD1 agrees at 10 bases. V dropped 5 bases and J dropped 1; count of bases not matched to a gene: 12. The CDR3 totals 18 residues. Germline values: CDR1 SGHRS, CDR2 YFSETQ. CDR3 DNA: TGCGCCAGCAGGGCCCCGGGACAGGGGCTAATAAGCAATCAGCCCCAGCATTTT. Its translation: CASRAPGQGLISNQPQHF. The full variable domain, its missing parts supplied by reference TRBV5-1 and TRBJ1-5, is KAGVTQTPRYLIKTRGQQVTLSCSPISGHRSVSWYQQTPGQGLQFLFEYFSETQRNKGNFPGRFSGRQFSNSRSEMNVSTLELGDSALYLCASRAPGQGLISNQPQHFGDGTRLSIL.

This clone showed up just once. The gene calls are TRBV30 and TRBJ2-1, with 9 bases fitting TRBD2. V was clipped by 4 bases and J by 5 bases; unmatched bases: 6. Germline CDR1 GTSNPN, CDR2 SVGIG (reference sequence). CDR3 size: 14 residues. In DNA, the CDR3 is TGTGCCTGGATGGGACTAGCCACACACAATGAGCAGTTCTTC. Its translation is CAWMGLATHNEQFF.

The chain uses TRBV29-1 and TRBJ2-1, with 8 bases matching TRBD2. The trim removed 3 bases at V and 0 bases at J, leaving 7 bases unmatched. Germline CDR1 is SQVTM and CDR2 is ANQGSEA. This CDR3 has 16 amino acids. CDR3 DNA: TGCAGCGTTGAGGGGCTACTAGCGGTCTCCTACAATGAGCAGTTCTTC. Protein: CSVEGLLAVSYNEQFF.

The chain recombines TRBV12-3 or TRBV12-4 with TRBJ1-2; no reliable D call. The V end was cut by 6 bases, the J end by 8 bases, with 16 bases between. The length of the CDR3 is 13 residues. CDR3 residues: CASSQTWGTGYTF. The CDR3, as DNA: TGTGCCAGCAGCCAGACTTGGGGAACCGGCTACACCTTC.

This sequence joins TRBV19 and TRBJ2-1, with 9 bases that match TRBD2. CDR1 LNHDA and CDR2 SQIVND come from the germline V gene (reference sequence). The CDR3 spans 14 residues. The ends lost 1 base at V and 9 bases at J; junction bases unmatched: 4. The CDR3 loop reads CASSIGSGSGEQFF. CDR3 DNA: TGTGCCAGTAGTATAGGTAGCGGGAGTGGTGAGCAGTTCTTC.

The genes are TRBV7-2 and TRBJ1-5; D uncertain. Germline loops: CDR1 SGHTA, CDR2 FQGNSA. This CDR3 is built from 14 residues. V gave up 5 bases and J gave up 0 bases, with 8 bases separating them. DNA of the CDR3: TGTGCCAGCAGCCTAAGAGTTAGCAATCAGCCCCAGCATTTT. Amino acids: CASSLRVSNQPQHF.

The chain is built from TRBV10-2 and TRBJ2-7; 8 bases align to TRBD1. This CDR3 region has 12 residues. Trimming took 4 bases from V and 7 from J; bases not matched to a gene: 3. CDR1 WSHSY and CDR2 SAAADI come from the germline V gene. CDR3 in amino acids: CASSARGREQYF. The CDR3 region has the DNA TGCGCCAGCAGTGCCAGGGGGCGAGAGCAGTACTTC.

The chain is built from TRBV10-1 and TRBJ1-1; 8 nucleotides match TRBD1. Germline V gene data show CDR1 as WNHNN and CDR2 as SYGVQD (reference sequence). The J segment lost 4 bases and the V segment lost 5 bases, leaving 6 bases of the junction unmatched. This CDR3 has 14 amino acids. The CDR3 nucleotides read TGCGCCAGCAGTCCGATCCAGGGGGCCACTGAAGCTTTCTTT. Protein sequence: CASSPIQGATEAFF.

V usage is TRBV7-8 and J usage is TRBJ2-3; TRBD2 matches at 8 bases. With 3 bases clipped from V and 7 bases from J, the junction kept 9 bases outside the gene matches. Germline assignment: CDR1 SGHVS and CDR2 FQNEAQ. This CDR3 is 15 amino acids long. The CDR3 DNA reads TGTGCCAGCAGCTTTGAAGCGGGAGTCATAAATACGCAGTATTTT. This codes for CASSFEAGVINTQYF.

The chain links TRBV6-5 to TRBJ2-7; no firm D call. The CDR3 runs 11 residues. Trimming cost V 2 bases and J 9 bases, with 8 bases left between them. From germline, CDR1 is MNHEY and CDR2 SVGAGI. This CDR3 is CASSYGFGQYF. In nucleotides, the CDR3 is TGTGCCAGCAGTTACGGTTTTGGGCAGTACTTC.

This chain links TRBV9 with TRBJ1-1; 7 bases fit TRBD1. The CDR3 has 15 amino acids. The V segment lost 2 bases and the J segment 0 bases; nucleotides outside the gene matches: 4. Germline V CDR1 and CDR2: SGDLS, YYNGEE. CDR3 coding DNA: TGTGCCAGCAGCGTTACAGGGGACATGAACACTGAAGCTTTCTTT. Translated, it gives CASSVTGDMNTEAFF.

DNA for the CDR3: TGTGCCAGCTCACCCCGACAGGGTGGTATTTACGAGCAGTACTTC. This codes for CASSPRQGGIYEQYF. The V gene is TRBV18, the J gene TRBJ2-7; 7 nucleotides align to TRBD1. V shed 3 bases, J shed 4 bases, and the junction held 9 bases outside the gene matches. The germline gives CDR1 KGHSH, CDR2 LQKENI. This CDR3 spans 15 amino acids.

V usage is TRBV2 and J usage is TRBJ1-3; D perhaps matches TRBD1 (5 bases). Germline V CDR1 and CDR2: SNHLY, FYNNEI. The CDR3 sequence is 17 residues long. Trimming removed 2 bases from V and 3 bases from J, with 17 bases in between. The CDR3 loop is CASSEWATGAYGNTIYF. CDR3 sequence (DNA): TGTGCCAGCAGTGAATGGGCCACAGGTGCTTATGGAAACACCATATATTTT.

This chain connects TRBV25-1 to TRBJ1-1; TRBD1 is a possible D gene (6 bases). V lost 1 base and J lost 5, with 14 bases in between. Germline CDR1 is MGHDK and CDR2 is SYGVNS. This CDR3 is built from 15 residues. The CDR3 DNA follows: TGTGCCAGCAGTGAATCCGGGTGGGGGGCTACTGAAGCTTTCTTT. It encodes CASSESGWGATEAFF.

The J gene is TRBJ1-1, the V gene TRBV3-1 (or the pseudogene TRBV3-2); 10 bases agree with TRBD1. The CDR3 is 17 amino acids. With V trimmed by 0 bases and J by 1 base, 5 bases remained unmatched. Germline CDR1 reads LGHDT; CDR2 reads YNNKEL (reference sequence). The CDR3 protein is CASSQDPGQGGNTEAFF. DNA of the CDR3: TGTGCCAGCAGCCAAGATCCCGGACAGGGGGGGAACACTGAAGCTTTCTTT.

This chain uses TRBV12-5 with TRBJ2-7, with TRBD2 matching over 8 bases. Germline CDR1 reads LGHNT; CDR2 reads FRNRAP. The CDR3 runs 20 residues. The trim removed 1 base at V and 6 bases at J, leaving 23 bases unmatched. The chain's CDR3 is CASGLAEKKWGGRSIVEQYF. In DNA, the CDR3 is TGTGCTAGTGGTTTGGCCGAAAAGAAGTGGGGCGGGAGGTCAATTGTCGAGCAGTACTTC.

For the CDR3, the DNA is TGTGCCAGCAGCTACGGCCCGGACTACGAGCAGTACTTC. Translation: CASSYGPDYEQYF. The genes are TRBV7-9 and TRBJ2-7; D not resolved. The CDR3 is 13 amino acids. V was clipped by 4 bases and J by 3 bases, with 10 bases between them. CDR1 and CDR2 (germline): SEHNR, FQNEAQ (reference sequence).

The chain links TRBV6-1 to TRBJ1-2; D remains unclear. The CDR3 has 13 residues. Per the germline V gene, CDR1 is MNHNS and CDR2 is SASEGT. Trimming removed 2 bases from V and 3 bases from J, with 7 bases in between. This CDR3 is CASSELSDYGYTF. CDR3 DNA sequence: TGTGCCAGCAGTGAATTAAGTGACTATGGCTACACCTTC.

The chain links TRBV19 to TRBJ1-5; no clear D. The length of the CDR3 is 14 residues. V dropped 1 base and J dropped 4 bases, with 8 bases sitting between them. CDR1 and CDR2 from the germline V gene are LNHDA and SQIVND (reference sequence). Written as DNA, the CDR3 is TGTGCCAGTAGTATAGGGCGGCTAAATCAGCCCCAGCATTTT. It encodes CASSIGRLNQPQHF. The variable domain in full, completed from reference TRBV19 and TRBJ1-5, reads DGGITQSPKYLFRKEGQNVTLSCEQNLNHDAMYWYRQDPGQGLRLIYYSQIVNDFQKGDIAEGYSVSREKKESFPLTVTSAQKNPTAFYLCASSIGRLNQPQHFGDGTRLSIL.

The chain carries TRBV19 and TRBJ1-2; no clear D gene. The germline V gene has CDR1 LNHDA and CDR2 SQIVND (reference sequence). Trimming took off 1 base at V and 8 bases at J, with 14 bases between the two ends. The CDR3 has 14 amino acids. Here the CDR3 reads CASSIAPGPLGYTF. The CDR3, as DNA: TGTGCCAGTAGTATAGCCCCCGGACCCCTCGGCTACACCTTC.

This chain's CDR3 is CARSLPSGSSYEQYF. CDR3 nucleotides: TGTGCCAGAAGCTTACCTAGCGGTAGCTCCTACGAGCAGTACTTC. The rearrangement links TRBV5-3 to TRBJ2-7, with TRBD2 identical over 7 bases. TRBV5-3 is an open reading frame whose function is uncertain. V lost 2 bases, J lost 0 bases, and 5 bases stayed unmatched. The CDR3 spans 15 residues.

This clone has a single count. This sequence joins TRBV6-5 and TRBJ2-3, with 9 bases identical to TRBD1. Germline-derived CDR1 and CDR2 are MNHEY and SVGAGI. Trimming took 4 bases from V and 3 from J; bases not matched to a gene: 5. The CDR3 consists of 15 residues. The CDR3 nucleotides are TGTGCCAGCAGTTCAGGGACAGGGATGACAGATACGCAGTATTTT. Encoded protein: CASSSGTGMTDTQYF.